This TCR beta chain is drawn from a study of cytomegalovirus exposure and HLA in healthy donors. General study findings and limits: Researchers reported that a few CMV-associated chains were confirmed in vitro as CMV antigen-specific. Reportedly, HLA-A and HLA-B alleles of most subjects were accurately predicted from TCR beta.

The PCR ran on 60 Vbeta and 13 Jbeta primers. Data came from immunoSEQ multiplex PCR; TCRdb stores just in-frame clones and leaves some out. The data contain about 120,000 clones, approximately 78% of them singletons. With regard to this clone: Antigen specificity is unknown.

V lost 0 bases, J lost 6 bases, and 6 bases stayed unmatched. This CDR3 has 15 residues. CDR1 SGHRS and CDR2 YFSETQ come from the germline V gene. The J gene is TRBJ2-7, the V gene TRBV5-1; 10 bases map to TRBD1. Sequenced sample: PBMCs. The receptor was derived from a woman in her 30s in good health and CMV-seropositive. The CDR3 nucleotides are TGCGCCAGCAGCTTGGTCTTCGGACAGGGGGGCGAGCAGTACTTC. Translating gives CASSLVFGQGGEQYF.